A single sample is the source of the 13 T cell receptor beta chains below, sequenced in a study of OX40 agonist ivuxolimab in advanced cancers. Receptor amplification or capture employed the immunoSEQ multiplex PCR assay. The table comes from immuneACCESS by way of TCRdb, which keeps in-frame sequences with V and J called. Part of the clones is missing from these tables; in studies checked, under half for an unresolved V gene and the rest for unknown reasons. This sample comprises about 60,000 clones, around 85% of them detected only once. Of the sample, 3% to 4.5% is held by the ten largest clones. The input for sequencing was CD4+ or CD8+ T cells sorted from blood, taken in a trial of the OX40 agonist ivuxolimab. Receptors were obtained from an adult with an advanced solid tumor such as melanoma, head and neck, liver or kidney cancer.

The V call is TRBV25-1, the J call TRBJ2-3; D is unresolved. Germline V gene data show CDR1 as MGHDK and CDR2 as SYGVNS. Trimming left V 2 bases short and J 4 bases short, with 7 bases between. This CDR3 has 13 amino acids. CDR3 protein: CASSEPPPDTQYF. The CDR3 DNA reads TGTGCCAGCAGTGAACCCCCCCCAGATACGCAGTATTTT.

The V and J genes are TRBV27 and TRBJ2-2; D not certain. Looked up from germline, CDR1 is MNHEY and CDR2 is SMNVEV (reference sequence). Trimming stripped 7 bases from V and 1 base from J, with 4 bases between. The CDR3 runs to 12 residues. CDR3 residues: CASKKNTGELFF. CDR3 DNA: TGTGCCAGCAAGAAGAACACCGGGGAGCTGTTTTTT.

The rearrangement links TRBV6-5 to TRBJ2-7; 10 bases are shared with TRBD1. The germline gives CDR1 MNHEY, CDR2 SVGAGI. CDR3 size: 16 residues. V trimming: 4 bases; J trimming: 3 bases; junction bases outside the gene matches: 9. CDR3 in amino acids: CASSSPRTGGNYEQYF. The DNA of the CDR3 is TGTGCCAGCAGTTCACCTCGGACAGGGGGAAACTACGAGCAGTACTTC.

This chain uses TRBV28 with TRBJ2-7; TRBD1 is a possible D gene (5 bases). V was pared by 3 bases and J by 0 bases, with 6 bases between. This CDR3 region has 13 residues. Per germline, CDR1 MDHEN and CDR2 SYDVKM. The CDR3 loop reads CASSLTASYEQYF. CDR3 DNA sequence: TGTGCCAGCAGTTTGACAGCCTCCTACGAGCAGTACTTC.

CDR3 sequence: CASSRGQGAVQPQHF. CDR3 bases: TGTGCCAGCAGCAGGGGACAGGGGGCGGTTCAGCCCCAGCATTTT. The rearrangement joins TRBV13 to TRBJ1-5; 12 positions match TRBD1. Germline-derived CDR1 and CDR2 are PRHDT and FYEKMQ (reference sequence). The CDR3 is 15 residues long. The V segment lost 5 bases and the J segment 6 bases; nucleotides outside the gene matches: 5.

The V gene is TRBV7-9, the J gene TRBJ1-2, with D hard to call. CDR1 SEHNR and CDR2 FQNEAQ come from the germline V gene (reference sequence). Trimming left V 2 bases short and J 4 bases short, with 14 bases between. The CDR3 is 15 residues long. DNA of the CDR3: TGTGCCAGCAGCTTACCACAAACAAGAACCTATGGCTACACCTTC. This sequence encodes CASSLPQTRTYGYTF.

V gene TRBV18 combines with J gene TRBJ2-5; maybe TRBD1 (5 bases). The V end lost 3 bases, the J end lost 1 base, and 9 bases lay between the germline ends. The CDR3 extends over 14 amino acids. From germline, CDR1 is KGHSH and CDR2 LQKENI. The CDR3 DNA sequence: TGTGCCAGCTCACCCCTGACAGTCCAAGAGACCCAGTACTTC. This gives the protein CASSPLTVQETQYF.

This clone has more than one count but fewer than ten. V gene TRBV7-3 combines with J gene TRBJ2-1; 11 positions agree with TRBD2. With 5 bases clipped from V and 2 bases from J, the junction kept 17 bases outside the gene matches. Germline-derived CDR1 and CDR2 are SGHTA and FQGTGA. The CDR3 extends over 20 amino acids. The CDR3 protein is CASSPTVKTSGKRAYNEQFF. The DNA of the CDR3 is TGTGCCAGCAGCCCGACGGTTAAGACTAGCGGGAAGAGGGCCTACAATGAGCAGTTCTTC.

The chain carries TRBV6-5 and TRBJ2-2; 7 bases fit TRBD1. The CDR3 has 16 amino acids. Losses at the gene ends were 0 bases for V and 5 bases for J; bases not matched to a gene: 6. CDR1 is MNHEY and CDR2 is SVGAGI in the germline V gene. The CDR3 protein is CASSYSNRGDTGELFF. In DNA form, the CDR3 reads TGTGCCAGCAGTTACTCGAACAGGGGTGATACCGGGGAGCTGTTTTTT.

The rearrangement uses TRBV2 and TRBJ1-4, with D possibly matching TRBD1 (6 bases). Between the trimmed V and J ends, which lost 0 bases and 7 bases, there was a span of 15 bases. This CDR3 region has 16 residues. CDR1 and CDR2 (germline): SNHLY, FYNNEI. The CDR3 nucleotides are TGTGCCAGCAGTGAAGCGCTTGGGGGGCCGGGTGAAAAACTGTTTTTT. Translating it yields CASSEALGGPGEKLFF.

This clone was seen a single time. CDR3 protein: CASSETGANTGELFF. CDR3 sequence (DNA): TGTGCCAGCAGTGAAACAGGGGCGAACACCGGGGAGCTGTTTTTT. The chain carries TRBV6-1 and TRBJ2-2, with 7 bases identical to TRBD1. The CDR3 is made up of 15 amino acids. V trimming: 2 bases; J trimming: 0 bases; junction bases outside the gene matches: 0. The germline gives CDR1 MNHNS, CDR2 SASEGT.

This chain joins TRBV28 and TRBJ2-5; no clear D. From germline, CDR1 is MDHEN and CDR2 SYDVKM. CDR3 length: 13 amino acids. V was trimmed by 3 bases and J by 5 bases, leaving 10 bases between them. In DNA form, the CDR3 reads TGTGCCAGCAGTTTCGCGGTAGTCGAGACCCAGTACTTC. Protein sequence: CASSFAVVETQYF. The full variable domain, with the rest looked up from reference TRBV28 and TRBJ2-5, is DVKVTQSSRYLVKRTGEKVFLECVQDMDHENMFWYRQDPGLGLRLIYFSYDVKMKEKGDIPEGYSVSREKKERFSLILESASTNQTSMYLCASSFAVVETQYFGPGTRLLVL.

The chain employs TRBV28 and TRBJ2-7; D ambiguous. Germline V lookup: CDR1 MDHEN, CDR2 SYDVKM. There are 13 residues in the CDR3. V was pared by 4 bases and J by 6 bases, with 13 bases between. CDR3 loop: CASSSTTTSEQYF. The CDR3 DNA reads as TGTGCCAGCAGTTCCACCACCACCTCCGAGCAGTACTTC.